Listed below are T cell receptor beta chains from one sample, sequenced in a study of T cells in localized non-small cell lung cancer. Method: immunoSEQ multiplex PCR; TCRdb's copy keeps in-frame clones and lacks some. The sample gives about 72,000 clones, 80% to 90% of which show up once; roughly 14% is in the top ten. This specimen was peripheral blood, taken before any cancer treatment. The receptors stem from a female donor older than 55 with stage I lung adenocarcinoma. The CDR3 runs from the conserved cysteine through the conserved F or W. D genes are given only for firm matches. Clone size is shown for a subset of rows, as once, few, many or a class of expanded clone.

clone_size,d_call,j_call,v_call,cdr3_aa,cdr3_nt
.,.,TRBJ2-5,TRBV7-2,CASSLARIQETQYF,TGTGCCAGCAGCTTAGCGCGGATACAAGAGACCCAGTACTTC
.,TRBD2,TRBJ2-1,TRBV29-1,CSAQRGLAAYNEQFF,TGCAGCGCCCAACGCGGACTAGCGGCCTACAATGAGCAGTTCTTC
.,.,TRBJ2-1,TRBV18,CASSLEIVNEQFF,TGTGCCAGCTCACTAGAGATCGTAAATGAGCAGTTCTTC
.,TRBD1,TRBJ2-2,TRBV29-1,CSVGDRGPGELFF,TGCAGCGTTGGGGACAGGGGACCCGGGGAGCTGTTTTTT
.,.,TRBJ2-7,TRBV10-3,CAISVPRGPTYEQYF,TGTGCCATCAGTGTCCCCCGGGGGCCAACCTACGAGCAGTACTTC
.,.,TRBJ1-1,TRBV19,CASRDKANGTEAFF,TGTGCCTCTCGGGACAAGGCGAATGGCACTGAAGCTTTCTTT
.,TRBD1,TRBJ1-6,TRBV4-1,CASSQVPFIGEGASSVKSPLHF,TGCGCCAGCAGCCAAGTTCCGTTCATTGGGGAGGGGGCTTCGTCGGTTAAGTCACCCCTCCACTTT
.,.,TRBJ2-3,TRBV5-6,CASSSTFTDTQYF,TGTGCCAGCAGCTCGACGTTCACAGATACGCAGTATTTT
.,TRBD2,TRBJ2-1,TRBV9,CASSVAASGRAGSNEQFF,TGTGCCAGCAGCGTAGCGGCTAGCGGGAGGGCCGGGTCGAATGAGCAGTTCTTC
.,.,TRBJ2-7,TRBV7-9,CASSLAPGEPYEQYF,TGTGCCAGCAGCTTGGCGCCAGGGGAGCCCTACGAGCAGTACTTC
.,.,TRBJ2-2,TRBV5-5,CASSPWTANTGELFF,TGTGCCAGCAGCCCCTGGACAGCGAACACCGGGGAGCTGTTTTTT
.,.,TRBJ1-5,TRBV4-2,CASSQFPGNNQPQHF,TGTGCCAGCAGCCAATTTCCCGGGAACAATCAGCCCCAGCATTTT
.,.,TRBJ1-2,TRBV15,CATSNRVSNYGYTF,TGTGCCACCAGCAACAGGGTTTCTAACTATGGCTACACCTTC
once,.,TRBJ1-4,TRBV19,CASMKGVRTNEKLFF,TGTGCCAGTATGAAGGGAGTAAGGACTAATGAAAAACTGTTTTTT
.,.,TRBJ2-1,TRBV5-6,CASSLLWDNEQFF,TGTGCCAGCAGCTTGTTGTGGGACAATGAGCAGTTCTTC
.,TRBD2,TRBJ2-3,TRBV5-1,CASSWTILAGGTDTQYF,TGCGCCAGCAGCTGGACAATACTAGCGGGGGGCACAGATACGCAGTATTTT
.,TRBD1,TRBJ2-5,TRBV10-1,CASSDPGTGAETQYF,TGCGCCAGCAGTGACCCCGGGACAGGGGCAGAGACCCAGTACTTC
.,.,TRBJ2-3,TRBV7-3,CASSLGQAYTDTQYF,TGTGCCAGCAGCTTAGGCCAGGCCTACACAGATACGCAGTATTTT
.,.,TRBJ1-1,TRBV4-2,CASSLNSPAGIVNTEAFF,TGTGCCAGCAGCCTTAATTCCCCGGCGGGCATAGTAAACACTGAAGCTTTCTTT
few,.,TRBJ1-2,TRBV30,CAWSSRQYGYTF,TGTGCCTGGAGTTCCCGACAGTATGGCTACACCTTC
.,TRBD1,TRBJ1-2,TRBV9,CASSVGTGGMGYGYTF,TGTGCCAGCAGCGTAGGGACAGGGGGCATGGGCTATGGCTACACCTTC
.,.,TRBJ2-6,TRBV7-3,CASSLLPSGANVLTF,TGTGCCAGCAGCTTGCTCCCCTCTGGGGCCAACGTCCTGACTTTC
.,.,TRBJ2-4,TRBV6-5,CASSYSIAKNIQYF,TGTGCCAGCAGTTACTCCATAGCCAAAAACATTCAGTACTTC
few,.,TRBJ2-3,TRBV7-4,CASIQMGLSTDTQYF,TGTGCCAGCATCCAAATGGGACTCTCCACAGATACGCAGTATTTT
.,.,TRBJ2-3,TRBV2,CASSVRGSGTDTQYF,TGTGCCAGCAGTGTACGGGGGAGCGGCACAGATACGCAGTATTTT
.,.,TRBJ2-2,TRBV11-3,CASSRVRAGELFF,TGTGCCAGCAGCAGAGTCAGGGCTGGGGAGCTGTTTTTT
once,.,TRBJ2-3,TRBV29-1,CSAGTPDSTDTQYF,TGCAGCGCCGGAACGCCGGACAGTACAGATACGCAGTATTTT
.,.,TRBJ2-3,TRBV19,CASSTGPSTDTQYF,TGTGCCAGTAGTACCGGGCCCAGCACAGATACGCAGTATTTT
.,.,TRBJ1-2,TRBV19,CASSFIAGGTYGYTF,TGTGCCAGTAGTTTCATTGCGGGAGGTACCTATGGCTACACCTTC
.,.,TRBJ1-4,TRBV28,CASTSATNEKLFF,TGTGCCAGCACGAGTGCAACTAATGAAAAACTGTTTTTT
few,TRBD1,TRBJ2-5,TRBV29-1,CSVKGDDRASLETQYF,TGCAGCGTTAAAGGGGACGACAGGGCCTCTTTGGAGACCCAGTACTTC
.,.,TRBJ2-1,TRBV6-1,CASSQKGGSGEQFF,TGTGCCAGCAGCCAAAAGGGGGGTAGCGGTGAGCAGTTCTTC
.,.,TRBJ2-2,TRBV7-3,CASSLYPPGRGDTGELFF,TGTGCCAGCAGCTTATACCCCCCCGGGCGAGGGGACACCGGGGAGCTGTTTTTT
.,TRBD2,TRBJ2-7,TRBV5-4,CASSLPAGGPVNEQYF,TGTGCCAGCAGCTTGCCAGCGGGAGGGCCAGTAAACGAGCAGTACTTC
.,.,TRBJ2-7,TRBV21-1,CASSPTLSGTGYNEQYF,TGTGCCAGCAGCCCGACCCTCTCCGGGACAGGGTACAACGAGCAGTACTTC
.,.,TRBJ2-7,TRBV5-1,CASSLAGPYEQYF,TGCGCCAGCAGCTTGGCCGGACCCTACGAGCAGTACTTC
.,.,TRBJ2-7,TRBV2,CASRADSYEQYF,TGTGCCAGCAGGGCAGACAGCTACGAGCAGTACTTC
once,.,TRBJ1-1,TRBV27,CASSLKWWGDDIEAFF,TGTGCCAGCAGTTTAAAGTGGTGGGGGGACGACATCGAAGCTTTCTTT
.,TRBD2,TRBJ2-2,TRBV19,CASSHMSGSFTGELFF,TGTGCCAGTAGTCATATGAGCGGGAGTTTCACCGGGGAGCTGTTTTTT
few,.,TRBJ2-2,TRBV7-7,CASSPQRGGELFF,TGTGCTAGCAGCCCCCAGCGTGGCGGGGAGCTGTTTTTT
.,TRBD2,TRBJ2-3,TRBV13,CASSLGLAGVADTQYF,TGTGCCAGCAGCTTGGGACTAGCGGGAGTTGCAGATACGCAGTATTTT
.,TRBD1,TRBJ2-5,TRBV19,CASRGQGAGETQYF,TGTGCCAGTAGAGGACAGGGGGCAGGAGAGACCCAGTACTTC
.,.,TRBJ2-3,TRBV6-5,CASSYSFGTNTDTQYF,TGTGCCAGCAGTTACTCTTTCGGGACCAACACAGATACGCAGTATTTT
.,TRBD1,TRBJ1-6,TRBV16,CASSRAGTGGSPLHF,TGTGCCAGCAGCCGAGCTGGGACAGGGGGATCACCCCTCCACTTT
.,TRBD1,TRBJ1-5,TRBV19,CASRTGTVFFPQHF,TGTGCCAGTAGAACCGGGACAGTTTTTTTTCCCCAGCATTTT